Presented here are 23 T cell receptor beta chains from one specimen sequenced in a study of cytomegalovirus exposure and HLA in healthy donors. The PCR had 60 Vbeta and 13 Jbeta primers. Profiled with immunoSEQ multiplex PCR; TCRdb holds only in-frame clones, not every one. There are about 130,000 clones in the sample; 55% to 80% occur only once, and roughly 2.5% lies in the top ten. Sequencing was performed on PBMCs. The receptors here all came from a woman aged 35 to 49 in good health and CMV-seronegative.

The V gene is TRBV30, the J gene TRBJ1-1; a possible D gene is TRBD1 (6 bases). From germline, CDR1 is GTSNPN and CDR2 SVGIG (reference sequence). Trimming pared 3 bases from V and 4 bases from J, leaving 21 bases between. CDR3 size: 16 residues. The CDR3 region has the DNA TGTGCCTGGAGCTACTACTCAGGGGTGAGGAGCACTGAAGCTTTCTTT. As protein: CAWSYYSGVRSTEAFF.

The chain couples TRBV7-3 to TRBJ2-1; maybe TRBD1 (5 bases). Germline V gene data show CDR1 as SGHTA and CDR2 as FQGTGA. The V and J ends lost 5 bases and 4 bases respectively, with 15 bases between them. The CDR3 has 15 amino acids. CDR3 bases: TGTGCCAGCAGCACAGACAGTCCCTCTTACAATGAGCAGTTCTTC. Protein sequence: CASSTDSPSYNEQFF.

The rearrangement links TRBV5-4 to TRBJ2-7; 11 bases fit TRBD2. The CDR3 length is 15 residues. CDR1 and CDR2 from the germline V gene are SGHNT and YYREEE (reference sequence). Trimming took 0 bases from V and 13 from J; bases not matched to a gene: 12. The CDR3 DNA sequence: TGTGCCAGCAGCTTGGGGCTAGCGGGGGGCGACCTCCACTACTTC. This gives the protein CASSLGLAGGDLHYF. The variable domain in full, with the rest retrieved from reference TRBV5-4 and TRBJ2-7, is ETGVTQSPTHLIKTRGQQVTLRCSSQSGHNTVSWYQQALGQGPQFIFQYYREEENGRGNFPPRFSGLQFPNYSSELNVNALELDDSALYLCASSLGLAGGDLHYFGPGTRLTVT.

The rearrangement uses TRBV18 and TRBJ2-2; TRBD2 might be the D (5 bases). This CDR3 region has 15 residues. V was trimmed by 3 bases and J by 0 bases, leaving 8 bases between them. Germline V gives CDR1 KGHSH, CDR2 LQKENI. The CDR3 DNA sequence: TGTGCCAGCTCACCGGTCGGGACGAACACCGGGGAGCTGTTTTTT. It yields the protein CASSPVGTNTGELFF.

The chain employs TRBV5-1 and TRBJ2-5; perhaps TRBD1 as D (6 bases). CDR1 and CDR2 (germline): SGHRS, YFSETQ. The CDR3 extends over 14 amino acids. V lost 1 base, J lost 1 base, and 8 bases lay in between. Written as DNA, the CDR3 is TGCGCCAGCAGCTTGACAGGGACCCAAGAGACCCAGTACTTC. This gives the protein CASSLTGTQETQYF.

The chain has TRBV5-4 and TRBJ2-3, with 7 bases identical to TRBD2. V shed 4 bases and J 0 bases; nucleotides not matched to a gene: 11. Germline CDR1 is SGHNT and CDR2 is YYREEE (reference sequence). This CDR3 has 17 residues. CDR3 sequence reads: CASSLELAYTSTDTQYF. As DNA, the CDR3 is TGTGCCAGCAGCCTGGAACTAGCGTACACTAGCACAGATACGCAGTATTTT. The full variable domain, with the rest looked up from reference TRBV5-4 and TRBJ2-3, is ETGVTQSPTHLIKTRGQQVTLRCSSQSGHNTVSWYQQALGQGPQFIFQYYREEENGRGNFPPRFSGLQFPNYSSELNVNALELDDSALYLCASSLELAYTSTDTQYFGPGTRLTVL.

The genes are TRBV11-3 and TRBJ1-1, with a possible D match to TRBD1 (5 bases). The ends were cut back, 4 bases at V and 3 bases at J, with 18 bases in the middle. This CDR3 has 16 residues. Germline V gene lookup returns CDR1 SGHNT and CDR2 YENEEA. For the CDR3, the DNA is TGTGCCAGCAGCTCAGGCCAAGAAGGGGCGGACACTGAAGCTTTCTTT. Amino acids: CASSSGQEGADTEAFF.

V and J are TRBV5-1 and TRBJ2-2; D gene uncertain. The CDR3 consists of 14 residues. Germline V gives CDR1 SGHRS, CDR2 YFSETQ. The V end lost 1 base, the J end lost 4 bases, and 8 bases lay between the germline ends. The CDR3 DNA reads as TGCGCCAGCAGCTTGCGACTTGTCACCGGGGAGCTGTTTTTT. Protein product: CASSLRLVTGELFF.

This clone was seen at least ten times. The V call is TRBV6-6, the J call TRBJ2-1; possible D gene TRBD2, 5 bases. Germline assignment: CDR1 MNHNY and CDR2 SVGAGI (reference sequence). The germline V and J ends were trimmed by 2 bases and 4 bases, with 6 bases remaining between them. The CDR3 loop spans 13 amino acids. In DNA form, the CDR3 reads TGTGCCAGCAGTTACCGGGAATACAATGAGCAGTTCTTC. Its translation: CASSYREYNEQFF.

This clone was counted a few times. The chain employs TRBV5-5 and TRBJ1-4; the match to TRBD1 covers 8 bases. The ends lost 2 bases at V and 1 base at J; junction bases unmatched: 1. From germline, CDR1 is SGHKS and CDR2 YYEKEE (reference sequence). This CDR3 has 15 residues. Written as DNA, the CDR3 is TGTGCCAGCAGCTTACAGGGGGGAACTAATGAAAAACTGTTTTTT. Translating it yields CASSLQGGTNEKLFF.

The V call is TRBV7-2, the J call TRBJ1-3, with a possible D match to TRBD1 (5 bases). V was shortened by 4 bases and J by 3 bases, with 7 bases between the two germline ends. Germline V lookup: CDR1 SGHTA, CDR2 FQGNSA. The CDR3 spans 13 residues. CDR3 bases: TGTGCCAGCAGCTGGGGGGTTGGAAACACCATATATTTT. It yields the protein CASSWGVGNTIYF. Combining the CDR3 with reference TRBV7-2 and TRBJ1-3 gives the whole variable domain GAGVSQSPSNKVTEKGKDVELRCDPISGHTALYWYRQSLGQGLEFLIYFQGNSAPDKSGLPSDRFSAERTGGSVSTLTIQRTQQEDSAVYLCASSWGVGNTIYFGEGSWLTVV.

The chain is built from TRBV5-6 and TRBJ1-6; weak D call: TRBD1 (5 bases). V lost 0 bases to trimming and J lost 9 bases, with 13 bases between them. Germline V CDR1 and CDR2: SGHDT, YYEEEE. This CDR3 has 15 residues. The CDR3 spells CASSLGWGFGSPLHF. The CDR3 region has the DNA TGTGCCAGCAGCTTGGGTTGGGGCTTCGGTTCACCCCTCCACTTT.

This clone was seen only a few times. The chain combines TRBV19 with TRBJ1-2, with 8 bases fitting TRBD1. The length of the CDR3 is 14 residues. Trimming removed 5 bases from V and 3 bases from J; junction bases left unmatched: 5. From germline, CDR1 is LNHDA and CDR2 SQIVND (reference sequence). CDR3 DNA: TGTGCCAGTAGTTTCGGGACAGGAGACTATGGCTACACCTTC. Translating gives CASSFGTGDYGYTF.

The V gene is TRBV10-3, the J gene TRBJ1-5, with TRBD1 matching 10 bases. The CDR3 length is 16 residues. The ends lost 2 bases at V and 0 bases at J; junction bases unmatched: 1. Germline CDR1 is ENHRY and CDR2 is SYGVKD. CDR3 loop: CAISERQGASNQPQHF. For the CDR3, the DNA is TGTGCCATCAGTGAGAGACAGGGGGCTAGCAATCAGCCCCAGCATTTT.

This sequence joins TRBV5-4 and TRBJ2-1; 13 nucleotides line up with TRBD2. J lost 4 bases, V lost 5 bases, and 3 bases had no gene match. Germline assignment: CDR1 SGHNT and CDR2 YYREEE (reference sequence). This CDR3 is built from 15 residues. CDR3 coding DNA: TGTGCCAGCAGACTAGCGGGGGGGAGTTACAATGAGCAGTTCTTC. Amino acid sequence: CASRLAGGSYNEQFF. The full variable domain, completed using reference TRBV5-4 and TRBJ2-1, is ETGVTQSPTHLIKTRGQQVTLRCSSQSGHNTVSWYQQALGQGPQFIFQYYREEENGRGNFPPRFSGLQFPNYSSELNVNALELDDSALYLCASRLAGGSYNEQFFGPGTRLTVL.

A few counts support this clone. The rearrangement joins TRBV7-9 to TRBJ1-5, with D maybe TRBD1 (5 bases). The CDR3 has 14 residues. Per the germline V gene, CDR1 is SEHNR and CDR2 is FQNEAQ (reference sequence). V was shortened by 10 bases and J by 1 base, with 14 bases between the two germline ends. The CDR3 DNA reads TGTGCCATCTCTTTCGGGGGGAGCAATCAGCCCCAGCATTTT. Protein sequence: CAISFGGSNQPQHF.

The genes are TRBV4-1 and TRBJ2-1; 12 bases are a match to TRBD2. The CDR3 sequence is 16 residues long. With 6 bases clipped from V and 5 bases from J, the junction kept 8 bases outside the gene matches. Germline CDR1 reads MGHRA; CDR2 reads YSYEKL. The CDR3: CASRGLAGSHNNEQFF. CDR3 nucleotides: TGCGCCAGCAGAGGACTAGCGGGGAGCCATAACAATGAGCAGTTCTTC.

The rearrangement uses TRBV6-5 and TRBJ2-3; D possibly corresponds to TRBD1 (7 bases). CDR1 and CDR2 from the germline V gene are MNHEY and SVGAGI. Trimming stripped 2 bases from V and 1 base from J, with 10 bases between. The CDR3 has 15 residues. The CDR3 loop reads CASSYGRGGTDTQYF. Here the CDR3 DNA reads TGTGCCAGCAGTTACGGCAGGGGGGGCACAGATACGCAGTATTTT.

This clone was counted only a few times. The chain employs TRBV7-2 and TRBJ1-6, with D tentatively TRBD1 (5 bases). CDR1 is SGHTA, CDR2 FQGNSA, per germline. The CDR3 is 15 residues long. Trimming pared 5 bases from V and 6 bases from J, leaving 14 bases between. The CDR3 region has the DNA TGTGCCAGCAGCGTAGGGAACAGGCCTAATTCACCCCTCCACTTT. Translation: CASSVGNRPNSPLHF.

This rearrangement joins TRBV6-5 to TRBJ2-7; 8 nucleotides match TRBD1. Trimming at V came to 6 bases and at J to 6 bases, leaving 7 bases not matched to a gene. The CDR3 covers 13 residues. Per the germline V gene, CDR1 is MNHEY and CDR2 is SVGAGI. As DNA, the CDR3 is TGTGCCAGCAGCCCGGACAGGGTCGGCGAGCAGTACTTC. Its protein product is CASSPDRVGEQYF.

The V and J genes are TRBV7-6 and TRBJ2-7; D unresolved. CDR1 is SGHVS, CDR2 FNYEAQ, per germline. The CDR3 extends over 13 amino acids. V was cut by 2 bases and J by 2 bases, with 7 bases left in between. The CDR3 DNA is TGTGCCAGCAGCTTAAGCCTGACCTACGAGCAGTACTTC. Translating gives CASSLSLTYEQYF.

The V call is TRBV7-3, the J call TRBJ2-3, with 16 bases fitting TRBD2. Germline V lookup: CDR1 SGHTA, CDR2 FQGTGA. The CDR3 runs 16 residues. V lost 5 bases and J lost 5; bases outside the gene matches: 4. The CDR3 bases are TGTGCCAGCAGCCTGGGACTAGCGGGGGGGCGAGATACGCAGTATTTT. Its protein is CASSLGLAGGRDTQYF.

The chain recombines TRBV4-3 with TRBJ1-2; 8 bases fit TRBD1. Germline CDR1 is LGHNA and CDR2 is YSLEER. Trimming took 0 bases from V and 3 from J; bases not matched to a gene: 3. The length of the CDR3 is 15 residues. The CDR3 is CASSQDPGGDYGYTF. CDR3 coding DNA: TGCGCCAGCAGCCAAGATCCAGGGGGCGACTATGGCTACACCTTC.